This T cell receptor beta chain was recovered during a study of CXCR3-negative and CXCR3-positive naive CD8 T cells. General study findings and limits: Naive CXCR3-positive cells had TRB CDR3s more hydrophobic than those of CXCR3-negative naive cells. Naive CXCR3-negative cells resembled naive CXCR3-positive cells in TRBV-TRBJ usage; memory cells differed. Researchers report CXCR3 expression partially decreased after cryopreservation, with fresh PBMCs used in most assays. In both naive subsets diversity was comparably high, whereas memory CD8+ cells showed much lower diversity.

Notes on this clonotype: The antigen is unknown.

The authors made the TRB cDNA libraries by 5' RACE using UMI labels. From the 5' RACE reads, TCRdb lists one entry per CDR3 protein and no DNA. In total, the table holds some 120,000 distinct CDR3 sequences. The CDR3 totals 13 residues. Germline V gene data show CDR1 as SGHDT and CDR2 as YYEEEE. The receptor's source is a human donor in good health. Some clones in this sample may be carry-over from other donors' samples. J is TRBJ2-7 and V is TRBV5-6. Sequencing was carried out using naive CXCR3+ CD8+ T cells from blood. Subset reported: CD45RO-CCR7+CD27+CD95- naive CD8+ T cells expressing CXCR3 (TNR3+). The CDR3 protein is CASSLLRAYEQYF.